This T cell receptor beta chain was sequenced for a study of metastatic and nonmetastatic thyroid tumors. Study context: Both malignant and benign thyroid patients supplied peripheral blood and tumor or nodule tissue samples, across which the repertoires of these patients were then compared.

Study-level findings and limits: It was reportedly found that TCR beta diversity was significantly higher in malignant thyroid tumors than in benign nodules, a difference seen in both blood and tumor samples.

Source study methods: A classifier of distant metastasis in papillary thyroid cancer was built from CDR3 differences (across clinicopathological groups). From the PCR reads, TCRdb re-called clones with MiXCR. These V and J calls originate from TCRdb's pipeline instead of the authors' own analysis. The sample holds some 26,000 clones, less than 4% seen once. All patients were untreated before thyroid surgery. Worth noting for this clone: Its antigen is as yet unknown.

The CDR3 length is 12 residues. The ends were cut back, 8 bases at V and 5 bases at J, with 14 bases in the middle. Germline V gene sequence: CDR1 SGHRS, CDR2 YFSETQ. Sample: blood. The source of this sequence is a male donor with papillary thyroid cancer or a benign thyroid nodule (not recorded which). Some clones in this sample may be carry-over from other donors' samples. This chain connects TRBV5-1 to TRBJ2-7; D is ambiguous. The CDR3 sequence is CARSAPPHEQYF. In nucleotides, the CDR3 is TGCGCCAGAAGCGCACCTCCTCACGAGCAGTACTTC.